The clone carrying this TCR beta chain was counted between two and nine times. Its specificity is unknown. Clinical symptoms, serum thyroxine, TRAb, thyroid ultrasound and orbital computed tomography informed diagnoses. This specimen belongs to a study of T cells in Graves' hyperthyroidism and ophthalmopathy. Study in general: Once the initial diagnosis was made, peripheral blood was obtained before any treatment. General study results and limits: Blood samples included most of the expanded thyroid clonotypes exceeding 0.001.

The CDR3 covers 15 residues. The V gene lost 0 bases and the J gene lost 2 bases, with 10 bases spanning the gap. CDR1 and CDR2 (germline): MNHEY, SVGAGI. Amplification of TCR beta CDR3 regions used RNA as the template. The HTBI primer set served for first-round RT-PCR of the TCR CDR3. In TCRdb, the multiplex PCR reads were re-called with MiXCR into one record per CDR3 protein. This sample has about half a million distinct CDR3 sequences, with roughly 24% found just once. Sequencing was performed on blood. The receptor was isolated from a woman under 40 with Graves' ophthalmopathy. The chain is built from TRBV6-5 and TRBJ1-1, with a possible D match to TRBD1 (6 bases). The CDR3 spells CASSYSTGQNTEAFF. The DNA of the CDR3 is TGTGCCAGCAGTTACTCCACGGGACAAAACACTGAAGCTTTCTTT.